These 21 T cell receptor beta chains came from one sample sequenced in a study of long-term antiretroviral therapy in people with HIV. Samples were assayed with immunoSEQ v3.0 at survey level. TCRdb keeps only in-frame clones here, not all; method: immunoSEQ multiplex PCR. The sample has about 33,000 clones, roughly 95% seen once. Sequencing used unsorted PBMCs, obtained roughly 6.9 years after starting antiretroviral therapy. Receptor source: a man aged 30 to 39 with HIV.

This clone was picked up one time. The V call is TRBV6-5, the J call TRBJ1-1; D is ambiguous. Between the trimmed V and J ends, which lost 7 bases and 1 base, there was a span of 10 bases. This CDR3 comprises 13 residues. Looked up from germline, CDR1 is MNHEY and CDR2 is SVGAGI. The CDR3 DNA reads as TGTGCCAGCAAGCTAGGCTCGAACACTGAAGCTTTCTTT. It translates to CASKLGSNTEAFF.

The chain employs TRBV19 and TRBJ2-1, with D perhaps TRBD1 (5 bases). The CDR3 consists of 13 residues. Germline V gene sequence: CDR1 LNHDA, CDR2 SQIVND (reference sequence). Trimming shortened V by 6 bases and J by 2 bases, and 8 bases separated the two germline ends. The CDR3 DNA reads as TGTGCCAGTAGAGACAGCGCCTACAATGAGCAGTTCTTC. Translated: CASRDSAYNEQFF.

The rearrangement uses TRBV19 and TRBJ1-1, with unresolved D. This CDR3 region has 14 residues. Looked up from germline, CDR1 is LNHDA and CDR2 is SQIVND (reference sequence). Trimming took 2 bases from V and 2 from J, leaving 9 bases between them. As DNA, the CDR3 is TGTGCCAGTAGTATATCCGGGCCCAACACTGAAGCTTTCTTT. Translating it yields CASSISGPNTEAFF.

This clone was observed once. This sequence joins TRBV6-5 and TRBJ1-1; the D is unclear. This CDR3 region has 11 residues. In germline, CDR1 is MNHEY, CDR2 SVGAGI. V dropped 10 bases and J dropped 3 bases, with 9 bases sitting between them. CDR3 sequence: CATEWYTEAFF. As DNA, the CDR3 is TGTGCCACCGAGTGGTACACTGAAGCTTTCTTT.

This chain joins TRBV2 and TRBJ2-3; D unclear. Germline CDR1 is SNHLY and CDR2 is FYNNEI. This CDR3 has 10 amino acids. V was shortened by 1 base and J by 7 bases, with 0 bases between the two germline ends. DNA for the CDR3: TGTGCCAGCAGTGAAGATACGCAGTATTTT. The encoded protein is CASSEDTQYF.

J is TRBJ2-5 and V is TRBV30, with D uncertain. The germline V gene encodes CDR1 GTSNPN and CDR2 SVGIG (reference sequence). The CDR3 consists of 13 residues. V lost 3 bases and J lost 1, with 9 bases in between. Written as DNA, the CDR3 is TGTGCCTGGAGCATTAGACTCCAAGAGACCCAGTACTTC. This gives the protein CAWSIRLQETQYF.

The chain recombines TRBV6-5 with TRBJ2-7, with a weak D call TRBD2 (7 bases). Trimming left V 5 bases short and J 2 bases short, with 13 bases between. The CDR3 has 14 amino acids. Germline V lookup: CDR1 MNHEY, CDR2 SVGAGI. The CDR3 bases are TGTGCCAGCAGTAACAGGGAGGGCGCCTACGAGCAGTACTTC. It specifies CASSNREGAYEQYF.

This rearrangement joins TRBV2 to TRBJ2-1; D remains ambiguous. Germline-derived CDR1 and CDR2 are SNHLY and FYNNEI. The CDR3 runs to 12 residues. V shed 6 bases and J shed 3 bases, with 6 bases lying between them. The CDR3 bases are TGTGCCAGCAGACCCAACTACAATGAGCAGTTCTTC. Amino acids: CASRPNYNEQFF.

DNA for the CDR3: TGTGCCAGCAGTGAACGGGGGGCATGGGACACTGAAGCTTTCTTT. Translating it yields CASSERGAWDTEAFF. This chain joins TRBV2 and TRBJ1-1, with D tentatively TRBD1 (6 bases). V was pared by 2 bases and J by 3 bases, with 13 bases between. Germline CDR1 reads SNHLY; CDR2 reads FYNNEI. The CDR3 is 15 residues long.

This clone was seen just once. No DNA is shown, since the ends of the CDR3 on it are uncertain; the CDR3 is the one TCRdb lists. The rearrangement links TRBV30 to TRBJ2-3; TRBD1 was called by the table and not checked on the DNA. Germline V gives CDR1 GTSNPN, CDR2 SVGIG (reference sequence). Including both end residues, the CDR3 is 12 amino acids long. The CDR3 here is CAWSPFGQGANF.

The rearrangement joins TRBV6-1 to TRBJ1-5; D gene ambiguous. There are 13 residues in the CDR3. The germline V gene encodes CDR1 MNHNS and CDR2 SASEGT. V gave up 3 bases and J gave up 4 bases, with 7 bases separating them. This CDR3 is CASSDRENQPQHF. CDR3 DNA sequence: TGTGCCAGCAGTGACCGGGAGAATCAGCCCCAGCATTTT.

The chain employs TRBV10-3 and TRBJ1-1, with 9 bases matching TRBD1. The CDR3 has 16 residues. With V trimmed by 2 bases and J by 3 bases, 7 bases remained unmatched. Per germline, CDR1 ENHRY and CDR2 SYGVKD. The CDR3, as DNA: TGTGCCATCAGTGAGGGACAGGGGAGTTTGGACACTGAAGCTTTCTTT. Translating gives CAISEGQGSLDTEAFF.

The chain employs TRBV12-5 and TRBJ2-3; perhaps TRBD2 as D (7 bases). The germline V and J ends were trimmed by 7 bases and 2 bases, with 19 bases remaining between them. CDR1 and CDR2 (germline): LGHNT, FRNRAP. The CDR3 spans 16 residues. In DNA, the CDR3 is TGTGCTAGTGCCCAAACCCTGCGGGGGCCCACAGATACGCAGTATTTT. Its protein is CASAQTLRGPTDTQYF.

This sequence joins TRBV27 and TRBJ2-7; D may correspond to TRBD1 or TRBD2 (5 bases each). The length of the CDR3 is 14 residues. From germline, CDR1 is MNHEY and CDR2 SMNVEV (reference sequence). V lost 6 bases to trimming and J lost 5 bases, with 17 bases between them. CDR3 loop: CASSPRGEGHEQYF. In DNA, the CDR3 is TGTGCCAGCAGCCCCCGGGGAGAGGGACACGAGCAGTACTTC.

The chain links TRBV19 to TRBJ2-3; 9 bases align to TRBD2. The CDR3 contains 17 residues. The V gene's germline CDR1 is LNHDA and CDR2 SQIVND (reference sequence). Trimming at V came to 0 bases and at J to 5 bases, leaving 9 bases not matched to a gene. This chain's CDR3 is CASSIDRLAGLKDTQYF. The CDR3 DNA follows: TGTGCCAGTAGTATAGATCGGCTAGCGGGGCTGAAAGATACGCAGTATTTT.

The chain employs TRBV6-5 and TRBJ1-2; the D gene is possibly TRBD1 (6 bases). Germline values: CDR1 MNHEY, CDR2 SVGAGI. This CDR3 contains 15 residues. V gave up 2 bases and J gave up 0 bases, with 10 bases separating them. The CDR3 DNA reads TGTGCCAGCAGTTACCGGGACACCGCTAACTATGGCTACACCTTC. The encoded protein is CASSYRDTANYGYTF.

CDR3: CASSLGGGGTDTQYF. CDR3 nucleotides: TGTGCCAGTAGTTTGGGTGGCGGCGGCACAGATACGCAGTATTTT. This chain links TRBV19 with TRBJ2-3; D gene uncertain. Per the germline V gene, CDR1 is LNHDA and CDR2 is SQIVND (reference sequence). The CDR3 covers 15 residues. Trimming left V 5 bases short and J 1 base short, with 13 bases between.

V is TRBV5-1 and J is TRBJ1-6; D gene ambiguous. Per the germline V gene, CDR1 is SGHRS and CDR2 is YFSETQ. V lost 0 bases and J 0 bases, leaving 4 bases between the germline ends. The CDR3 extends over 15 amino acids. CDR3 in amino acids: CASSLGGSYNSPLHF. The CDR3 DNA follows: TGCGCCAGCAGCTTGGGCGGCTCCTATAATTCACCCCTCCACTTT.

The rearrangement uses TRBV30 and TRBJ2-3, with 8 bases fitting TRBD1. CDR3 length equals 13 residues. The germline V gene encodes CDR1 GTSNPN and CDR2 SVGIG (reference sequence). V dropped 2 bases and J dropped 9; count of bases not matched to a gene: 7. CDR3 in amino acids: CAWSPDRGQTQYF. CDR3 nucleotide sequence: TGTGCCTGGAGTCCCGACAGGGGCCAAACGCAGTATTTT.

The chain is built from TRBV19 and TRBJ2-7; 7 bases match TRBD1. The CDR3 totals 15 residues. Germline V gene data show CDR1 as LNHDA and CDR2 as SQIVND (reference sequence). V lost 6 bases and J lost 4; bases outside the gene matches: 12. CDR3 loop: CASSHTGDPVYEQYF. As DNA, the CDR3 is TGTGCCAGTAGCCACACAGGGGATCCGGTATACGAGCAGTACTTC.

The J gene is TRBJ1-1, the V gene TRBV5-6; 9 bases align to TRBD1. CDR1 and CDR2 from the germline V gene are SGHDT and YYEEEE. CDR3 length: 14 residues. The junction had 6 bases not matched to a gene; V was cut back by 6 bases and J by 3 bases. Written as DNA, the CDR3 is TGTGCCAGCACCCGGGACAGGGATGACACTGAAGCTTTCTTT. Its translation is CASTRDRDDTEAFF.